Presented here are 10 T cell receptor beta chains from one specimen sequenced in a study of cytomegalovirus exposure and HLA in healthy donors. The PCR ran on 60 Vbeta and 13 Jbeta primers. Only in-frame clones appear in the TCRdb table, and some are missing; sequencing was by immunoSEQ multiplex PCR. The table shows some 130,000 clones, with around 86% occurring only once. The source material was PBMCs. The receptors shown here come from a woman aged 45-65 years in good health and CMV-seropositive.

The J gene is TRBJ2-6, the V gene TRBV5-1; 9 bases line up with TRBD1. Trimming cost V 0 bases and J 1 base; bases outside gene matches: 8. From germline, CDR1 is SGHRS and CDR2 YFSETQ. The CDR3 consists of 19 residues. The CDR3 sequence: CASSLAGTGSVSGANVLTF. The CDR3 nucleotides read TGCGCCAGCAGCTTGGCCGGGACAGGGTCCGTTTCTGGGGCCAACGTCCTGACTTTC.

CDR3 coding DNA: TGCGCCAGCAGCTTCGGGACAGGGGGCTATGGAAACACCATATATTTT. It yields the protein CASSFGTGGYGNTIYF. The V call is TRBV5-1, the J call TRBJ1-3; 12 nucleotides match TRBD1. This CDR3 contains 16 residues. Per germline, CDR1 SGHRS and CDR2 YFSETQ. J gave up 3 bases and V 2 bases, and 3 bases lay outside the gene matches.

V gene TRBV25-1 combines with J gene TRBJ2-5; the D gene is possibly TRBD2 (5 bases). CDR3 length equals 13 residues. Trimming removed 4 bases at V and 5 bases at J, with 11 bases between. CDR1 is MGHDK, CDR2 SYGVNS, per germline. In DNA, the CDR3 is TGTGCCAGCAGTGGGGCTAGCCTGGAGACCCAGTACTTC. Translating gives CASSGASLETQYF.

The chain employs TRBV28 and TRBJ1-1, with D hard to call. The V gene lost 3 bases and the J gene lost 7 bases, with 9 bases spanning the gap. The CDR3 runs to 12 residues. Germline V gene lookup returns CDR1 MDHEN and CDR2 SYDVKM. The CDR3 sequence: CASSFTRFEAFF. DNA for the CDR3: TGTGCCAGCAGTTTTACGAGGTTTGAAGCTTTCTTT.

The chain couples TRBV4-1 to TRBJ2-1, with 11 nucleotides matching TRBD2. The CDR3 is made up of 16 amino acids. V lost 5 bases and J lost 8; bases outside the gene matches: 11. Germline values: CDR1 MGHRA, CDR2 YSYEKL. DNA of the CDR3: TGCGCCAGCAGCGTTCTCACTAGCGGGAGTGTAGATGAGCAGTTCTTC. It encodes CASSVLTSGSVDEQFF.

This chain joins TRBV6-5 and TRBJ2-1; a weak D match, TRBD1 (5 bases). The germline CDR1 and CDR2 sequences are MNHEY and SVGAGI. V lost 2 bases and J 3 bases, leaving 8 bases between the germline ends. This CDR3 has 14 amino acids. CDR3 amino acids: CASSYRGLYNEQFF. The CDR3 DNA sequence: TGTGCCAGCAGTTACAGGGGCCTCTACAATGAGCAGTTCTTC.

J is TRBJ2-2 and V is TRBV10-3; TRBD2 matches 8 bases. With 4 bases clipped from V and 5 bases from J, the junction kept 3 bases outside the gene matches. The V gene's germline CDR1 is ENHRY and CDR2 SYGVKD. The CDR3 consists of 14 residues. For the CDR3, the DNA is TGTGCCATCAGTGCCCGACTAGCGACCGGGGAGCTGTTTTTT. Translated, it gives CAISARLATGELFF.

This chain connects TRBV7-6 to TRBJ2-1; 8 bases align to TRBD1. The germline gives CDR1 SGHVS, CDR2 FNYEAQ. Losses at the gene ends were 5 bases for V and 14 bases for J; bases not matched to a gene: 8. This CDR3 region has 12 residues. This chain's CDR3 is CASSAGLGQEFF. The CDR3 nucleotides are TGTGCCAGCAGCGCGGGCTTGGGACAGGAGTTCTTC.

The genes are TRBV4-3 and TRBJ1-6, with a weak D call TRBD1 (6 bases). The germline V gene has CDR1 LGHNA and CDR2 YSLEER. V was cut by 0 bases and J by 7 bases, with 16 bases left in between. The CDR3 has 17 amino acids. The CDR3 loop reads CASSQEGDTGGNSPLHF. The CDR3, as DNA: TGCGCCAGCAGCCAAGAGGGGGACACCGGGGGGAATTCACCCCTCCACTTT.

This sequence joins TRBV30 and TRBJ2-4; perhaps TRBD2 as D (6 bases). This CDR3 comprises 14 residues. CDR1 GTSNPN and CDR2 SVGIG come from the germline V gene (reference sequence). With 3 bases removed from V and 0 bases from J, the gap between germline ends came to 9 bases. The CDR3 DNA is TGTGCCTGGAGACTAGCTGGAGCCAAAAACATTCAGTACTTC. Amino acids: CAWRLAGAKNIQYF.